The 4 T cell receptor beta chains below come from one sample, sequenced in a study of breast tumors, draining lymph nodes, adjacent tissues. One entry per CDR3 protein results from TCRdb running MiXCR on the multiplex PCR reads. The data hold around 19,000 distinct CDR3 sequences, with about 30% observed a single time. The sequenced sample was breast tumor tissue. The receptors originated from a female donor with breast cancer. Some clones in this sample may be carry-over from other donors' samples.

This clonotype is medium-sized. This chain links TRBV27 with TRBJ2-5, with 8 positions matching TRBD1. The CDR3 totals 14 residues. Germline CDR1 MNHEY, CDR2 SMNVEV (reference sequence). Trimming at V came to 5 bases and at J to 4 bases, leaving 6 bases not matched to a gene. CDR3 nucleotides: TGTGCCAGCAGTGTTGACAGGGGATTAGAGACCCAGTACTTC. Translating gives CASSVDRGLETQYF.

The CDR3 reads CASSPAGTSGGDYEQYF. The CDR3 nucleotides are TGTGCCAGCAGCCCAGCCGGGACTAGCGGAGGGGACTACGAGCAGTACTTC. The chain employs TRBV7-3 and TRBJ2-7; 11 bases agree with TRBD2. The germline gives CDR1 SGHTA, CDR2 FQGTGA. With 5 bases clipped from V and 3 bases from J, the junction kept 12 bases outside the gene matches. The CDR3 totals 17 residues.

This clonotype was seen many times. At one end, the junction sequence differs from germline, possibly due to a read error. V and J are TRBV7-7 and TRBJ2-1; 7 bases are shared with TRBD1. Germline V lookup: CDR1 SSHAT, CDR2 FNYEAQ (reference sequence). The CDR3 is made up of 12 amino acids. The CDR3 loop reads CASSQTGNEQFF. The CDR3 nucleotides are TGTGCTAGCAGCCAGACAGGGAATGAGCAGTTCTTC.

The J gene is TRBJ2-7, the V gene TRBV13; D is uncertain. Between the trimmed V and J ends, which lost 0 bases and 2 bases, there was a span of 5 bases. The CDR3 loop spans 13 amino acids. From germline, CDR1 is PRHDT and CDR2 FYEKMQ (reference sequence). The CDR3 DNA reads TGTGCCAGCAGCTTAGGGCATCCCTACGAGCAGTACTTC. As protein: CASSLGHPYEQYF.